Presented here are 4 T cell receptor beta chains from one specimen sequenced in a study of cytomegalovirus exposure and HLA in healthy donors. PCR used 60 Vbeta primers and 13 Jbeta primers. The data were produced by immunoSEQ multiplex PCR, yet TCRdb's version contains in-frame clones alone and is incomplete. In the table there are over 95,000 clones, over 55% of which are singletons. Sequencing input: PBMCs. Receptors were obtained from a man between 18 and 29 years old in good health and CMV-seropositive.

A few counts support this clone. The V gene is TRBV4-1, the J gene TRBJ1-2, with 7 positions matching TRBD1. The CDR3 is 15 residues long. V lost 1 base, J lost 0 bases, and 2 bases stayed unmatched. CDR1 and CDR2 from the germline V gene are MGHRA and YSYEKL. CDR3 region: CASSQGQGTNYGYTF. Written as DNA, the CDR3 is TGCGCCAGCAGCCAAGGACAGGGTACTAACTATGGCTACACCTTC.

The CDR3 nucleotides read TGCGCCAGCAGCTTGGAACACGAAGCTTTCTTT. Residues: CASSLEHEAFF. The V call is TRBV5-1, the J call TRBJ1-1; D gene uncertain. The germline V gene has CDR1 SGHRS and CDR2 YFSETQ. The CDR3 runs to 11 residues. V shed 0 bases and J shed 8 bases, with 5 bases lying between them.

The CDR3 sequence is CASSLAPTDGGYGYTF. The DNA for the CDR3 is TGTGCCAGCAGTTTAGCCCCAACGGACGGGGGCTATGGCTACACCTTC. The chain couples TRBV28 to TRBJ1-2, with D possibly being TRBD1 (5 bases). V was trimmed by 2 bases and J by 4 bases, leaving 17 bases between them. The CDR3 runs to 16 residues. Germline values: CDR1 MDHEN, CDR2 SYDVKM.

The gene calls are TRBV7-9 and TRBJ1-1; no firm D call. From germline, CDR1 is SEHNR and CDR2 FQNEAQ (reference sequence). The CDR3 has 14 amino acids. Trimming took off 1 base at V and 1 base at J, with 7 bases between the two ends. CDR3 sequence: CASSLVATNTEAFF. The CDR3 DNA follows: TGTGCCAGCAGCTTAGTGGCCACGAACACTGAAGCTTTCTTT.